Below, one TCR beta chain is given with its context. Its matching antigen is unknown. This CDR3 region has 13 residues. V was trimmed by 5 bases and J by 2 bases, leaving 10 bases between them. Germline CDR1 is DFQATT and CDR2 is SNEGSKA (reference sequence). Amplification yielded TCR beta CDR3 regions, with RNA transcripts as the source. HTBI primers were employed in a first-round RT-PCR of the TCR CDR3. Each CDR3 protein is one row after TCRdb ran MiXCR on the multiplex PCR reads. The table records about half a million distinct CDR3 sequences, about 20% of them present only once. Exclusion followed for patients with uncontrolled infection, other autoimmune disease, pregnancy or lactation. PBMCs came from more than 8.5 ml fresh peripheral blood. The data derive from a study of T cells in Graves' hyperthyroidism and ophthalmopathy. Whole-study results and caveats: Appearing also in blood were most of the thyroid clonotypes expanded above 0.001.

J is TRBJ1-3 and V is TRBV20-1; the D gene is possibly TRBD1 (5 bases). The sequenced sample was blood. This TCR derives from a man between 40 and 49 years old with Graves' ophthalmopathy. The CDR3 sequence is CSAPGPAGNTIYF. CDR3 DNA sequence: TGCAGTGCTCCGGGACCGGCTGGAAACACCATATATTTT.